What follows is one T cell receptor beta chain and its context. Its antigen is unknown. There were healthy Caucasian individuals from Russia, aged roughly 6 to 100, serving as donors. J lost 2 bases, V lost 5 bases, and 6 bases had no gene match. The germline gives CDR1 MNHEY, CDR2 SMNVEV (reference sequence). The CDR3 runs to 16 residues. These data originate in a study of blood T cells in healthy people across ages. Study at large: Template switching caught about one barcoded beta molecule for each two T cells. Whole-study findings and limits: PBMC samples, being unsorted, prevented any conclusive comparison of naive and antigen-experienced cells.

Together with a sample-barcoded 5' primer, a J-beta primer mix was included in a second PCR lasting roughly 6 to 12 cycles. Per sample, CDR3-containing paired-end reads numbered at least 3 million. TCRdb used MiXCR to reprocess the 5' RACE reads, holding one entry per CDR3 protein. Of about 1,600,000 distinct CDR3 sequences in the sample, around 42% were seen once. The chain is built from TRBV27 and TRBJ1-4; 9 bases align to TRBD1. The sample consisted of blood. This TCR derives from a young woman in good health. CDR3 sequence (DNA): TGTGCCAGCAGTCGAGGACAGGGGTTTACTAATGAAAAACTGTTTTTT. Translated: CASSRGQGFTNEKLFF.